Listed below are T cell receptor beta chains from one sample, sequenced in a study of blood T cell repertoires in COVID-19. Method: immunoSEQ multiplex PCR; TCRdb's copy keeps in-frame clones and lacks some. The sample carries 200,000 to 250,000 clones, 80% to 90% recorded once. Source material: PBMCs or T cells enriched from blood (not recorded which). Receptor source: a woman aged 40-49 years with acute COVID-19. CDR3s include the opening cysteine and the closing phenylalanine or tryptophan. Fields, in order: D gene, V gene, clone size, J gene, CDR3 protein, CDR3 DNA. The D gene is left open where the match is weak. Size tells how often a clone was seen (once, few, many) or the class of an expanded clone, and some rows leave it out.

D gene: TRBD2
V gene: TRBV5-1
clone size: .
J gene: TRBJ2-3
CDR3 protein: CASSLGLAGERGTDTQYF
CDR3 DNA: TGCGCCAGCAGCTTAGGACTAGCGGGAGAGAGGGGCACAGATACGCAGTATTTT

D gene: .
V gene: TRBV6-6
clone size: .
J gene: TRBJ1-1
CDR3 protein: CASSWSAEAFF
CDR3 DNA: TGTGCCAGCAGTTGGAGCGCTGAAGCTTTCTTT

D gene: TRBD2
V gene: TRBV29-1
clone size: .
J gene: TRBJ2-1
CDR3 protein: CSVLSGGFYNEQFF
CDR3 DNA: TGCAGCGTCCTAAGCGGGGGTTTCTACAATGAGCAGTTCTTC

D gene: TRBD1
V gene: TRBV7-2
clone size: .
J gene: TRBJ1-5
CDR3 protein: CASSVGTGSQPQHF
CDR3 DNA: TGTGCCAGCAGCGTTGGGACAGGGTCTCAGCCCCAGCATTTT

D gene: .
V gene: TRBV2
clone size: .
J gene: TRBJ2-2
CDR3 protein: CASNPPGTGELFF
CDR3 DNA: TGTGCCAGCAACCCCCCGGGCACCGGGGAGCTGTTTTTT

D gene: TRBD2
V gene: TRBV19
clone size: .
J gene: TRBJ2-7
CDR3 protein: CASSIERGLADSYEQYF
CDR3 DNA: TGTGCCAGTAGTATAGAAAGGGGACTAGCGGATTCCTACGAGCAGTACTTC

D gene: TRBD2
V gene: TRBV7-8
clone size: .
J gene: TRBJ2-7
CDR3 protein: CASSLGLAVSSYEQYF
CDR3 DNA: TGTGCCAGCAGCTTAGGTCTAGCGGTAAGCTCCTACGAGCAGTACTTC

D gene: TRBD2
V gene: TRBV6-1
clone size: .
J gene: TRBJ2-3
CDR3 protein: CASSEAAGGHTDTQYF
CDR3 DNA: TGTGCCAGCAGTGAAGCGGCGGGAGGGCATACAGATACGCAGTATTTT

D gene: .
V gene: TRBV28
clone size: .
J gene: TRBJ2-1
CDR3 protein: CASSKQLAQGSEQFF
CDR3 DNA: TGTGCCAGCAGTAAACAACTAGCACAGGGGAGTGAGCAGTTCTTC

D gene: .
V gene: TRBV7-8
clone size: .
J gene: TRBJ2-5
CDR3 protein: CASSNREKGETQYF
CDR3 DNA: TGTGCCAGCAGTAACAGGGAAAAGGGAGAGACCCAGTACTTC

D gene: .
V gene: TRBV2
clone size: few
J gene: TRBJ2-1
CDR3 protein: CATVDSLSYNEQFF
CDR3 DNA: TGTGCCACCGTCGACAGTCTTTCGTACAATGAGCAGTTCTTC

D gene: .
V gene: TRBV3-1/TRBV3-2
clone size: .
J gene: TRBJ1-6
CDR3 protein: CASAPQSGAGNSPLHF
CDR3 DNA: TGTGCCAGCGCACCACAATCCGGGGCGGGGAATTCACCCCTCCACTTT

D gene: .
V gene: TRBV5-1
clone size: .
J gene: TRBJ2-5
CDR3 protein: CASSARTTGETQYF
CDR3 DNA: TGCGCCAGCAGCGCACGGACTACGGGAGAGACCCAGTACTTC

D gene: .
V gene: TRBV28
clone size: once
J gene: TRBJ1-2
CDR3 protein: CASSFRVLYGYTF
CDR3 DNA: TGTGCCAGCAGTTTCAGGGTGTTGTATGGCTACACCTTC

D gene: .
V gene: TRBV6-5
clone size: few
J gene: TRBJ1-6
CDR3 protein: CASTTGRRGNSPLHF
CDR3 DNA: TGTGCCAGCACCACCGGCAGACGGGGAAATTCACCCCTCCACTTT

D gene: TRBD2
V gene: TRBV28
clone size: .
J gene: TRBJ2-1
CDR3 protein: CATSSGRANANEQFF
CDR3 DNA: TGTGCCACTTCTAGCGGGAGGGCCAACGCCAATGAGCAGTTCTTC

D gene: .
V gene: TRBV28
clone size: .
J gene: TRBJ2-1
CDR3 protein: CASSLGGQRYNEQFF
CDR3 DNA: TGTGCCAGCAGTTTGGGCGGGCAGCGTTACAATGAGCAGTTCTTC

D gene: .
V gene: TRBV7-2
clone size: .
J gene: TRBJ1-1
CDR3 protein: CASSLVTGNFKQAFF
CDR3 DNA: TGTGCCAGCAGCTTAGTGACAGGAAACTTCAAACAAGCTTTCTTT

D gene: TRBD2
V gene: TRBV28
clone size: .
J gene: TRBJ2-3
CDR3 protein: CASSPLAGAITDTQYF
CDR3 DNA: TGTGCCAGCAGTCCCCTAGCGGGAGCGATCACAGATACGCAGTATTTT

D gene: TRBD2
V gene: TRBV10-2
clone size: .
J gene: TRBJ2-3
CDR3 protein: CASSETPGGGDTQYF
CDR3 DNA: TGCGCCAGCAGTGAGACCCCGGGGGGTGGAGATACGCAGTATTTT

D gene: .
V gene: TRBV7-2
clone size: few
J gene: TRBJ2-7
CDR3 protein: CASSFSVVSYEQYF
CDR3 DNA: TGTGCCAGCAGCTTCTCGGTCGTCTCCTACGAGCAGTACTTC

D gene: TRBD2
V gene: TRBV24-1
clone size: .
J gene: TRBJ2-1
CDR3 protein: CATSDSGTSSQNEQFF
CDR3 DNA: TGTGCCACCAGTGATTCTGGGACTAGTTCCCAAAATGAGCAGTTCTTC

D gene: .
V gene: TRBV7-7
clone size: .
J gene: TRBJ1-3
CDR3 protein: CASSRDSGNTIYF
CDR3 DNA: TGTGCCAGCAGCAGAGACAGCGGAAACACCATATATTTT

D gene: .
V gene: TRBV7-2
clone size: .
J gene: TRBJ1-2
CDR3 protein: CASSFPGRGGYTF
CDR3 DNA: TGTGCCAGCAGCTTCCCAGGGAGGGGGGGCTACACCTTC

D gene: TRBD2
V gene: TRBV27
clone size: .
J gene: TRBJ2-1
CDR3 protein: CASSFAGGNEQFF
CDR3 DNA: TGTGCCAGCAGTTTCGCGGGAGGAAATGAGCAGTTCTTC

D gene: .
V gene: TRBV7-9
clone size: .
J gene: TRBJ2-5
CDR3 protein: CASSTNRGEATQYF
CDR3 DNA: TGTGCCAGCAGCACCAATCGCGGGGAGGCGACCCAGTACTTC

D gene: TRBD2
V gene: TRBV5-5
clone size: .
J gene: TRBJ2-7
CDR3 protein: CASSRGGLAGFEQYF
CDR3 DNA: TGTGCCAGCAGCCGGGGGGGACTAGCGGGATTCGAGCAGTACTTC

D gene: TRBD2
V gene: TRBV13
clone size: .
J gene: TRBJ2-3
CDR3 protein: CASSPSWLAGVADTQYF
CDR3 DNA: TGTGCCAGCAGCCCCAGTTGGCTAGCGGGAGTTGCAGATACGCAGTATTTT

D gene: .
V gene: TRBV19
clone size: .
J gene: TRBJ1-1
CDR3 protein: CASSAAGPGTEAFF
CDR3 DNA: TGTGCCAGTAGTGCCGCCGGGCCAGGGACTGAAGCTTTCTTT

D gene: .
V gene: TRBV12-3/TRBV12-4
clone size: few
J gene: TRBJ1-4
CDR3 protein: CASTLTTAEKLFF
CDR3 DNA: TGTGCCAGCACGTTAACGACAGCTGAAAAACTGTTTTTT

D gene: .
V gene: TRBV11-3
clone size: .
J gene: TRBJ2-5
CDR3 protein: CASSHGETSLQETQYF
CDR3 DNA: TGTGCCAGCAGCCATGGTGAGACTAGTCTTCAAGAGACCCAGTACTTC

D gene: TRBD1
V gene: TRBV7-2
clone size: .
J gene: TRBJ1-3
CDR3 protein: CASSLLTGGLSGNTIYF
CDR3 DNA: TGTGCCAGCAGCTTATTGACAGGGGGCTTGAGTGGAAACACCATATATTTT

D gene: .
V gene: TRBV15
clone size: .
J gene: TRBJ1-2
CDR3 protein: CATSREFSPGNGYTF
CDR3 DNA: TGTGCCACCAGCAGAGAGTTCTCGCCTGGCAATGGCTACACCTTC

D gene: .
V gene: TRBV27
clone size: .
J gene: TRBJ1-5
CDR3 protein: CASSPWRDSNQPQHF
CDR3 DNA: TGTGCCAGCAGTCCGTGGAGGGATAGCAATCAGCCCCAGCATTTT

D gene: .
V gene: TRBV28
clone size: .
J gene: TRBJ1-2
CDR3 protein: CASSSLPGDGYTF
CDR3 DNA: TGTGCCAGCAGTTCCCTACCTGGAGATGGCTACACCTTC

D gene: TRBD2
V gene: TRBV27
clone size: .
J gene: TRBJ2-5
CDR3 protein: CASTGLAGGEETQYF
CDR3 DNA: TGTGCCAGCACGGGACTAGCGGGAGGGGAAGAGACCCAGTACTTC

D gene: .
V gene: TRBV4-1
clone size: .
J gene: TRBJ2-5
CDR3 protein: CASSQEVSSAGSEETQYF
CDR3 DNA: TGCGCCAGCAGCCAAGAAGTTTCATCAGCGGGCAGTGAGGAGACCCAGTACTTC